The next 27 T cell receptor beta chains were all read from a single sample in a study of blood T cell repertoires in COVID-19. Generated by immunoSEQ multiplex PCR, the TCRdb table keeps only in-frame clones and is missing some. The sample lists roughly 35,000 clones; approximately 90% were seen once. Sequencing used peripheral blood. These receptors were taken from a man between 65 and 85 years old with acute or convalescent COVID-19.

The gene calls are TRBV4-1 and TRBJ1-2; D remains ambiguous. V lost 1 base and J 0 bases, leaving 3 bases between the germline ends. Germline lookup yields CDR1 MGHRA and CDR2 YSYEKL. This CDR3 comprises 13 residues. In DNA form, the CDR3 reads TGCGCCAGCAGCCAAGTAGCTAACTATGGCTACACCTTC. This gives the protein CASSQVANYGYTF.

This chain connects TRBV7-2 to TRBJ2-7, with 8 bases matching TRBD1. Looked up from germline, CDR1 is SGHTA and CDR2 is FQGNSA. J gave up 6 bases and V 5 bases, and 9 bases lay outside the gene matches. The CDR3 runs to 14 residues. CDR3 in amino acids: CASSQSNRGSEQYF. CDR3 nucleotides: TGTGCCAGCAGCCAATCCAACAGGGGGAGCGAGCAGTACTTC.

CDR3 sequence: CANQRGQNTEAFF. CDR3 bases: TGTGCCAACCAAAGGGGGCAAAACACTGAAGCTTTCTTT. V usage is TRBV28 and J usage is TRBJ1-1, with 7 bases identical to TRBD1. CDR3 length: 13 amino acids. Unmatched junction bases numbered 7, after V lost 10 bases and J lost 2 bases. Per the germline V gene, CDR1 is MDHEN and CDR2 is SYDVKM.

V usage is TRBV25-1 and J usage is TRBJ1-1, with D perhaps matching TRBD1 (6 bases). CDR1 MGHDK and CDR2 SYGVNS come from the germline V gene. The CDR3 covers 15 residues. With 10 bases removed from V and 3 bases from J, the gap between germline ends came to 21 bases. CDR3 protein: CANHLRGRGDTEAFF. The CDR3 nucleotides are TGTGCCAACCATCTAAGGGGCAGGGGAGACACTGAAGCTTTCTTT. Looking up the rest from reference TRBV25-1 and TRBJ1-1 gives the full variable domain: EADIYQTPRYLVIGTGKKITLECSQTMGHDKMYWYQQDPGMELHLIHYSYGVNSTEKGDLSSESTVSRIRTEHFPLTLESARPSHTSQYLCANHLRGRGDTEAFFGQGTRLTVV.

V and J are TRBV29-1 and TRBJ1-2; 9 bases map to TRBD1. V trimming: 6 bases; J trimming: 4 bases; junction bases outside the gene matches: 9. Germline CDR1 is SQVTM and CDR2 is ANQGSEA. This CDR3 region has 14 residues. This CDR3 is CSVADRGPTYGYTF. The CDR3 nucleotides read TGCAGCGTGGCGGACAGGGGACCGACCTATGGCTACACCTTC.

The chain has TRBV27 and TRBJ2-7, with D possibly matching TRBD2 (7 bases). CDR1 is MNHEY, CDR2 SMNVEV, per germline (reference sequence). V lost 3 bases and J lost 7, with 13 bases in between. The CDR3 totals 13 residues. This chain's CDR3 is CASSFRGAREQYF. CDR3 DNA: TGTGCCAGCAGTTTCCGGGGGGCGAGAGAGCAGTACTTC.

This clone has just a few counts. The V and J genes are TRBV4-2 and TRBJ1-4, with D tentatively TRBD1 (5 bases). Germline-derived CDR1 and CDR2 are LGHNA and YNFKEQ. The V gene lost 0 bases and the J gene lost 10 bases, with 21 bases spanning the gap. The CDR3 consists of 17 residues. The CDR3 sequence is CASSQDSVAGPGGKLFF. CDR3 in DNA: TGTGCCAGCAGCCAAGATTCGGTGGCAGGTCCCGGGGGAAAACTGTTTTTT.

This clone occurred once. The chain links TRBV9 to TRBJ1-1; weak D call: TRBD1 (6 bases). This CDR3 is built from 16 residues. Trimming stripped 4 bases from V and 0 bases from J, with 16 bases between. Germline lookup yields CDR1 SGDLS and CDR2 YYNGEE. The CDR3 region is CASSPRGSGVNTEAFF. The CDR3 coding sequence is TGTGCCAGCAGCCCCCGTGGGTCAGGGGTGAACACTGAAGCTTTCTTT. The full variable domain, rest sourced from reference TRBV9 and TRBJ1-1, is DSGVTQTPKHLITATGQRVTLRCSPRSGDLSVYWYQQSLDQGLQFLIQYYNGEERAKGNILERFSAQQFPDLHSELNLSSLELGDSALYFCASSPRGSGVNTEAFFGQGTRLTVV.

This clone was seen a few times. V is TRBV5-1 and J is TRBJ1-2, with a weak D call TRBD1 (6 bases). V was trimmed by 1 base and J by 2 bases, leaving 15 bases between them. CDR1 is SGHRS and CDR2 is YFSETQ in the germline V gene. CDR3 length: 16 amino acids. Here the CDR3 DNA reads TGCGCCAGCAGCTTGTCTTGGGACACCTCAAACTATGGCTACACCTTC. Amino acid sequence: CASSLSWDTSNYGYTF.

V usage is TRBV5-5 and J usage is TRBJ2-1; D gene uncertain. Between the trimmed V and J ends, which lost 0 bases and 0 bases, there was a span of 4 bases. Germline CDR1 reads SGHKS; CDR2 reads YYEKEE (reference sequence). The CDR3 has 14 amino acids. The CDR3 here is CASSLDSSYNEQFF. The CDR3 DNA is TGTGCCAGCAGCTTGGACAGCTCCTACAATGAGCAGTTCTTC.

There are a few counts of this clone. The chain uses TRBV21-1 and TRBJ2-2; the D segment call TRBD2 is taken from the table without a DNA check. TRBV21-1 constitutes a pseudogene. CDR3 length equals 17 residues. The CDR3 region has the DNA TGTGCCAGCAGATCAAATACAGGGAGGGGTAACACCGGGGAGCTGTTTTTT. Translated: CASRSNTGRGNTGELFF.

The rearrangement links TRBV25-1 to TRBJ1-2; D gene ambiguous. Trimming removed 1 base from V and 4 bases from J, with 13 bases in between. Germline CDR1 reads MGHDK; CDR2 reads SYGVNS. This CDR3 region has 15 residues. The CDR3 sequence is CASSEWSGHSYGYTF. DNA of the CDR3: TGTGCCAGCAGTGAATGGTCAGGCCATTCCTATGGCTACACCTTC.

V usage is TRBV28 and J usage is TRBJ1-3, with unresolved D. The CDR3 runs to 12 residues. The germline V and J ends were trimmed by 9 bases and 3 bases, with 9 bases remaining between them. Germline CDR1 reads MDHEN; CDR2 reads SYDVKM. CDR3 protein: CASLTVGNTIYF. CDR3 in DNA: TGTGCCAGTTTGACTGTTGGAAACACCATATATTTT.

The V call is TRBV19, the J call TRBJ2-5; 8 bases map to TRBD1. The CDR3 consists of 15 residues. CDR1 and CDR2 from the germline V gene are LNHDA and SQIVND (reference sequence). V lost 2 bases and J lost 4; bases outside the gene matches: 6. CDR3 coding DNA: TGTGCCAGTAGTATACTCCCAGGGGGCGGAGAGACCCAGTACTTC. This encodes CASSILPGGGETQYF.

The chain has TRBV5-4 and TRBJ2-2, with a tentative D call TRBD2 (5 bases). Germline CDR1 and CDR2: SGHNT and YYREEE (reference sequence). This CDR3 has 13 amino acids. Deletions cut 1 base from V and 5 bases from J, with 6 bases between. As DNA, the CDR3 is TGTGCCAGCAGCTTGCGGGAAACCGGGGAGCTGTTTTTT. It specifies CASSLRETGELFF.

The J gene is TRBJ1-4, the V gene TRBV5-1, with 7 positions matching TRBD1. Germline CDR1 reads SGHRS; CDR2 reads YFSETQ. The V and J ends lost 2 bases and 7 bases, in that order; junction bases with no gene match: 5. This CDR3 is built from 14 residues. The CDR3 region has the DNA TGCGCCAGCAGCTTACAGGGGTCGATTGAAAAACTGTTTTTT. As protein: CASSLQGSIEKLFF.

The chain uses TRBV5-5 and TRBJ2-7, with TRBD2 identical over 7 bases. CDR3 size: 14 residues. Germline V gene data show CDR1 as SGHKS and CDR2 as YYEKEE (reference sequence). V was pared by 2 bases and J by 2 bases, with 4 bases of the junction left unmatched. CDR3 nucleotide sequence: TGTGCCAGCAGCTTAGTGGGGGGGACCTACGAGCAGTACTTC. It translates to CASSLVGGTYEQYF.

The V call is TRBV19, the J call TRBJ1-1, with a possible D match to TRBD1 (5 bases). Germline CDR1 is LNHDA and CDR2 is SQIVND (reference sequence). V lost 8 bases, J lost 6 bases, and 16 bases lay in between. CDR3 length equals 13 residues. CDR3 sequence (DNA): TGTGCCAGTCGAAGGGGTGAGTGGGCTGAAGCTTTCTTT. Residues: CASRRGEWAEAFF.

The CDR3 nucleotides read TGTGCCAGCAGTGAAGCCACAGGGACTGAAGCTTTCTTT. Encoded protein: CASSEATGTEAFF. The chain joins TRBV6-1 to TRBJ1-1; possible D gene TRBD1, 6 bases. V was clipped by 0 bases and J by 5 bases, with 7 bases between them. CDR1 is MNHNS, CDR2 SASEGT, per germline. The CDR3 contains 13 residues.

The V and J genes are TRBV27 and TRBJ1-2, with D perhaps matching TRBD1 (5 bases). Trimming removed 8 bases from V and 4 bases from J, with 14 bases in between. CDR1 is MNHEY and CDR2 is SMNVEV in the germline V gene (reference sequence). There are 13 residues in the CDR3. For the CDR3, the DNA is TGTGCCAGCGGCGCGCAGGGCTTCTATGGCTACACCTTC. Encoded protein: CASGAQGFYGYTF.

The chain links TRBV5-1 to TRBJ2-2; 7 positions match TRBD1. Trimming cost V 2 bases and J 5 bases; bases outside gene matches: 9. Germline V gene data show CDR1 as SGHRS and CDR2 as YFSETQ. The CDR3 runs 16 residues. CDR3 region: CASSLRTGVQTGELFF. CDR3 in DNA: TGCGCCAGCAGCTTACGCACAGGGGTTCAGACCGGGGAGCTGTTTTTT.

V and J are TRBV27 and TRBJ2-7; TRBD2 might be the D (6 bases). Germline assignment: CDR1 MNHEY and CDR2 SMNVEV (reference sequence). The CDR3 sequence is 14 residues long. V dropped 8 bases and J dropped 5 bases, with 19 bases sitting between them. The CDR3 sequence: CASSSPGLGDEQYF. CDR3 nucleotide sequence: TGTGCCAGCTCCTCGCCGGGACTCGGCGACGAGCAGTACTTC.

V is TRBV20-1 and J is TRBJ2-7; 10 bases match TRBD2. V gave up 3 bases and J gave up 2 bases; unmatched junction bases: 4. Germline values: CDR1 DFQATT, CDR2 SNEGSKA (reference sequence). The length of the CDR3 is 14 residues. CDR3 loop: CSASSTSGAYEQYF. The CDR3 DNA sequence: TGCAGTGCTAGTTCTACTAGCGGGGCCTACGAGCAGTACTTC.

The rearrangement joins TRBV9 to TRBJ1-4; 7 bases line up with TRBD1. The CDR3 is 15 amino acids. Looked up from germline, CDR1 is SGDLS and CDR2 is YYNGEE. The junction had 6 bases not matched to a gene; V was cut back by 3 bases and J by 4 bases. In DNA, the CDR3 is TGTGCCAGCAGCGCCTGGGACAGAGATAATGAAAAACTGTTTTTT. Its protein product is CASSAWDRDNEKLFF.

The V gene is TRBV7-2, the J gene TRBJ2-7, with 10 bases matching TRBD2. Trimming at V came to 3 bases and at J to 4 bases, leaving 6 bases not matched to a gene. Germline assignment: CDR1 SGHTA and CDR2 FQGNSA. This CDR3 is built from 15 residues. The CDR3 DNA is TGTGCCAGCAGCTTCGCTAGCGGGAGTTTGTACGAGCAGTACTTC. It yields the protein CASSFASGSLYEQYF.

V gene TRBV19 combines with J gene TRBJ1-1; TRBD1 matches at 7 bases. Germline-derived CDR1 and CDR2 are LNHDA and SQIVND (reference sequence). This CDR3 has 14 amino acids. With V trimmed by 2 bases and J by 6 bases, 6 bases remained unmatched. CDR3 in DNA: TGTGCCAGTAGTATACGAACAGGGGTACCTGAAGCTTTCTTT. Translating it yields CASSIRTGVPEAFF.

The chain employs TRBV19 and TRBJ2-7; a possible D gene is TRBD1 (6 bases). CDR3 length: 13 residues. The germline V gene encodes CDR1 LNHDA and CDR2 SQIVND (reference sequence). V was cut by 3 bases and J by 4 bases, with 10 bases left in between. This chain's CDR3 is CASSIRDKYEQYF. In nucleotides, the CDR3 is TGTGCCAGTAGTATCCGGGACAAGTACGAGCAGTACTTC.